Reported below is one TCR beta chain. The assay was immunoSEQ multiplex PCR, and TCRdb's table has in-frame clones only and misses some. Of around 200,000 clones listed, over 65% are singletons. The sample originates from a study of blood T cell repertoires in COVID-19. Between the trimmed V and J ends, which lost 6 bases and 2 bases, there was a span of 13 bases. The CDR3 consists of 14 residues. Germline lookup yields CDR1 LNHDA and CDR2 SQIVND (reference sequence). The sequenced sample consisted of peripheral blood. The TCR was taken from a person aged 65 to 85 with COVID-19, enrolled during active disease. The chain combines TRBV19 with TRBJ1-1; D possibly corresponds to TRBD1 (6 bases). CDR3 sequence: CASRSPGVNTEAFF. The DNA of the CDR3 is TGTGCCAGTAGATCACCAGGGGTAAACACTGAAGCTTTCTTT.